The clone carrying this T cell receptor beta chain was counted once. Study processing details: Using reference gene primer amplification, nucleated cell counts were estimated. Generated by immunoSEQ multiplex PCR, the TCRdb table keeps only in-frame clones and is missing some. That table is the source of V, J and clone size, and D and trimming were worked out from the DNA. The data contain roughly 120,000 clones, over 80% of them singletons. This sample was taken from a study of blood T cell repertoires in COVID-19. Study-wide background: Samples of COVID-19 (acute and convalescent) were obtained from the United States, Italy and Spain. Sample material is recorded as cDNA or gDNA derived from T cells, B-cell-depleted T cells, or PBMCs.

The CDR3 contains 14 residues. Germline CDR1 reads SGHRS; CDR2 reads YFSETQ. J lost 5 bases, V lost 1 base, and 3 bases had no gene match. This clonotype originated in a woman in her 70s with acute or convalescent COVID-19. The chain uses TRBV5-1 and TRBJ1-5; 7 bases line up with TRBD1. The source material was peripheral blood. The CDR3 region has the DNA TGCGCCAGCAGCTTGACGCAGGGGGATCAGCCCCAGCATTTT. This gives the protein CASSLTQGDQPQHF.